The present TCR beta chain was sequenced within a study of siplizumab effects on memory and regulatory T cells. In regard to this clone: Its antigen is unknown.

Study conclusions and caveats: Naive T cells looked more diverse than memory cells, and they looked like major contributors to the alloresponse.

Clones were read by immunoSEQ multiplex PCR, and TCRdb kept only the in-frame ones, dropping some. Found here are some 100,000 clones, about 90% of them singletons; the top ten hold 0.65% to 0.8%. Trimming removed 6 bases from V and 5 bases from J; junction bases left unmatched: 7. There are 14 residues in the CDR3. CDR1 is SGHDN and CDR2 is FVKESK in the germline V gene. This chain uses TRBV14 with TRBJ2-1; 7 bases are shared with TRBD2. Material for sequencing was Tregs sorted from blood. The sequence derives from a human donor in good health. Here the CDR3 reads CASSWTRDNNEQFF. In DNA, the CDR3 is TGTGCCAGCAGTTGGACTAGGGATAACAATGAGCAGTTCTTC.